This entry lists 21 T cell receptor beta chains sequenced from one sample in a study of neoadjuvant anti-PD-1 for oral cavity cancer. Method: immunoSEQ multiplex PCR; TCRdb's copy keeps in-frame clones and lacks some. The profile shows 16,000 or so clones, approximately 60% of them singletons. The sample consisted of PBMCs, taken before nivolumab (anti-PD-1) treatment. The receptor source for this set is a person aged 40 to 85 with oral cavity squamous cell carcinoma.

This chain connects TRBV9 to TRBJ2-1; tentatively, D is TRBD1 or TRBD2 (6 bases each). CDR3 length: 13 residues. V was shortened by 0 bases and J by 9 bases, with 10 bases between the two germline ends. Germline-derived CDR1 and CDR2 are SGDLS and YYNGEE. As DNA, the CDR3 is TGTGCCAGCAGCGTAGTAGGGGGGAGTGAGCAGTTCTTC. This translates into CASSVVGGSEQFF.

There are a few counts of this clone. The V and J genes are TRBV5-5 and TRBJ2-3; D perhaps matches TRBD1 (6 bases). Trimming stripped 0 bases from V and 3 bases from J, with 17 bases between. Germline CDR1 and CDR2: SGHKS and YYEKEE (reference sequence). The CDR3 has 17 residues. CDR3 loop: CASSLEEYRALTDTQYF. For the CDR3, the DNA is TGTGCCAGCAGCTTGGAGGAGTACAGGGCCCTAACAGATACGCAGTATTTT.

V usage is TRBV5-1 and J usage is TRBJ2-3, with 7 bases fitting TRBD2. Germline V gene sequence: CDR1 SGHRS, CDR2 YFSETQ. V was pared by 4 bases and J by 5 bases, with 13 bases of the junction left unmatched. The length of the CDR3 is 16 residues. For the CDR3, the DNA is TGCGCCAGCAGCGCACTCCTAGCGGACCGGGGAGATACGCAGTATTTT. Protein: CASSALLADRGDTQYF.

The chain employs TRBV7-2 and TRBJ1-5; D is undetermined. Looked up from germline, CDR1 is SGHTA and CDR2 is FQGNSA. CDR3 length: 16 residues. V was cut by 1 base and J by 0 bases, with 10 bases left in between. CDR3 coding DNA: TGTGCCAGCAGCTTAGAAGTTGCCTATAGCAATCAGCCCCAGCATTTT. Translated, it gives CASSLEVAYSNQPQHF.

In this sample, this clone turned up once. The J gene is TRBJ2-1, the V gene TRBV30, with D perhaps assigned TRBD1 or TRBD2 (6 bases each). Germline V gives CDR1 GTSNPN, CDR2 SVGIG (reference sequence). There are 13 residues in the CDR3. The V gene lost 4 bases and the J gene lost 5 bases, with 12 bases spanning the gap. The CDR3 spells CAWMGGTNNEQFF. For the CDR3, the DNA is TGTGCCTGGATGGGCGGGACAAACAATGAGCAGTTCTTC.

V gene TRBV30 combines with J gene TRBJ2-5; TRBD2 aligns across 9 bases. From germline, CDR1 is GTSNPN and CDR2 SVGIG (reference sequence). V lost 0 bases, J lost 5 bases, and 13 bases stayed unmatched. The length of the CDR3 is 17 residues. The DNA of the CDR3 is TGTGCCTGGAGTGTACCTCGAAGGGGTAGCGGGAGCGAGACCCAGTACTTC. Protein product: CAWSVPRRGSGSETQYF.

Only a few counts were recorded for this clone. This chain connects TRBV30 to TRBJ2-7; weak D call: TRBD2 (5 bases). This CDR3 spans 12 amino acids. Germline CDR1 reads GTSNPN; CDR2 reads SVGIG (reference sequence). V shed 0 bases and J shed 9 bases, with 12 bases lying between them. The CDR3: CAWSVARAGQYF. The CDR3 bases are TGTGCCTGGAGTGTAGCAAGGGCGGGGCAGTACTTC.

The rearrangement joins TRBV7-6 to TRBJ1-5; D gene uncertain. CDR1 SGHVS and CDR2 FNYEAQ come from the germline V gene. The CDR3 sequence is 15 residues long. Trimming pared 1 base from V and 9 bases from J, leaving 16 bases between. The CDR3 sequence: CASSLGVGSEGPQHF. As DNA, the CDR3 is TGTGCCAGCAGCTTAGGGGTCGGCAGCGAGGGGCCCCAGCATTTT. Complete variable domain (other parts from reference TRBV7-6 and TRBJ1-5): GAGVSQSPRYKVTKRGQDVALRCDPISGHVSLYWYRQALGQGPEFLTYFNYEAQQDKSGLPNDRFSAERPEGSISTLTIQRTEQRDSAMYRCASSLGVGSEGPQHFGDGTRLSIL.

This clone was observed a handful of times. The chain couples TRBV7-2 to TRBJ1-5, with a tentative D call TRBD1 (5 bases). Trimming removed 2 bases from V and 6 bases from J, with 17 bases in between. Germline V gene sequence: CDR1 SGHTA, CDR2 FQGNSA. The CDR3 runs to 16 residues. CDR3 coding DNA: TGTGCCAGCAGCTTAAATAGCGGGGGTGTAAGTCAGCCCCAGCATTTT. Translation gives CASSLNSGGVSQPQHF.

This clone occurred once. V and J are TRBV6-6 and TRBJ1-4; weak D call: TRBD1 (5 bases). Germline V gives CDR1 MNHNY, CDR2 SVGAGI (reference sequence). The CDR3 totals 14 residues. Trimming left V 6 bases short and J 7 bases short, with 15 bases between. The CDR3 reads CASRDRGEGEKLFF. CDR3 in DNA: TGTGCCAGCAGAGACAGAGGGGAGGGTGAAAAACTGTTTTTT.

The CDR3 region is CASSLQGAGGYTF. CDR3 coding DNA: TGTGCCAGCAGTTTACAGGGGGCGGGCGGCTACACCTTC. V and J are TRBV27 and TRBJ1-2, with 8 nucleotides matching TRBD1. The CDR3 loop spans 13 amino acids. Per the germline V gene, CDR1 is MNHEY and CDR2 is SMNVEV (reference sequence). V dropped 2 bases and J dropped 8; count of bases not matched to a gene: 4.

This clone is a singleton in its sample. This chain uses TRBV6-9 with TRBJ2-3, with D tentatively TRBD1 (5 bases). Germline V gene lookup returns CDR1 MNHGY and CDR2 SVAAGI. Trimming stripped 5 bases from V and 3 bases from J, with 9 bases between. This CDR3 has 13 residues. The chain's CDR3 is CASSTYRTDTQYF. CDR3 DNA: TGTGCCAGCAGTACCTACAGGACAGATACGCAGTATTTT.

The chain links TRBV15 to TRBJ2-7; D is unclear. Germline V lookup: CDR1 LNHNV, CDR2 YYDKDF (reference sequence). This CDR3 is 13 amino acids long. Trimming left V 1 base short and J 5 bases short, with 9 bases between. CDR3: CATSRVLDNEQYF. The CDR3 DNA sequence: TGTGCCACCAGCAGAGTTCTAGATAACGAGCAGTACTTC.

The chain is built from TRBV4-1 and TRBJ2-5; D not resolved. Trimming removed 0 bases at V and 2 bases at J, with 16 bases between. CDR1 and CDR2 (germline): MGHRA, YSYEKL. CDR3 length: 17 residues. CDR3 nucleotides: TGCGCCAGCAGCCAAGATAGAGAGCGAACCCAACAAGAGACCCAGTACTTC. This encodes CASSQDRERTQQETQYF.

This clone was seen only a few times. The V and J genes are TRBV14 and TRBJ2-7; D gene ambiguous. Per germline, CDR1 SGHDN and CDR2 FVKESK. V was shortened by 0 bases and J by 1 base, with 7 bases between the two germline ends. The CDR3 is 14 amino acids. The CDR3 protein is CASSQEEGSYEQYF. CDR3 nucleotide sequence: TGTGCCAGCAGCCAAGAAGAAGGGTCCTACGAGCAGTACTTC.

The chain joins TRBV27 to TRBJ2-1; unclear D gene. This CDR3 has 12 residues. Deletions cut 6 bases from V and 5 bases from J, with 8 bases between. CDR1 and CDR2 (germline): MNHEY, SMNVEV (reference sequence). The CDR3 coding sequence is TGTGCCAGCAGCCAGATTAACAATGAGCAGTTCTTC. This translates into CASSQINNEQFF.

The chain uses TRBV5-1 and TRBJ2-7; 7 bases fit TRBD2. V gave up 1 base and J gave up 3 bases; unmatched junction bases: 4. Looked up from germline, CDR1 is SGHRS and CDR2 is YFSETQ. This CDR3 region has 14 residues. The CDR3 DNA reads as TGCGCCAGCAGCTTGTCTAGCGGAGGCTACGAGCAGTACTTC. Amino acids: CASSLSSGGYEQYF.

The V and J genes are TRBV2 and TRBJ2-3; D unclear. Germline loops: CDR1 SNHLY, CDR2 FYNNEI. The V gene lost 6 bases and the J gene lost 0 bases, with 4 bases spanning the gap. This CDR3 region has 12 residues. CDR3 DNA sequence: TGTGCCAGCAGCTACAGCACAGATACGCAGTATTTT. It is translated as CASSYSTDTQYF. Filled out from reference TRBV2 and TRBJ2-3, the complete variable domain reads EPEVTQTPSHQVTQMGQEVILRCVPISNHLYFYWYRQILGQKVEFLVSFYNNEISEKSEIFDDQFSVERPDGSNFTLKIRSTKLEDSAMYFCASSYSTDTQYFGPGTRLTVL.

This chain uses TRBV29-1 with TRBJ2-4; possible D gene TRBD1, 5 bases. The CDR3 is 14 amino acids. V gave up 6 bases and J gave up 8 bases, with 20 bases separating them. The V gene's germline CDR1 is SQVTM and CDR2 ANQGSEA. The CDR3 DNA reads TGCAGCGTCCGTTTAGGGGTCTCGGGTGACATTCAGTACTTC. Protein: CSVRLGVSGDIQYF.

The chain employs TRBV4-2 and TRBJ1-3; the D is unclear. Trimming cost V 0 bases and J 0 bases, with 12 bases left between them. The V gene's germline CDR1 is LGHNA and CDR2 YNFKEQ. This CDR3 has 17 amino acids. CDR3 sequence reads: CASSQEPPGSSGNTIYF. For the CDR3, the DNA is TGTGCCAGCAGCCAAGAACCCCCCGGGAGCTCTGGAAACACCATATATTTT.

This clone has only a few counts. This chain joins TRBV2 and TRBJ2-7; 8 positions match TRBD1. CDR3 size: 15 residues. Losses at the gene ends were 5 bases for V and 3 bases for J; bases not matched to a gene: 9. Germline loops: CDR1 SNHLY, CDR2 FYNNEI. CDR3 sequence reads: CASSRDRWAYYEQYF. The CDR3 DNA reads as TGTGCCAGCAGTCGGGACAGGTGGGCGTACTACGAGCAGTACTTC.